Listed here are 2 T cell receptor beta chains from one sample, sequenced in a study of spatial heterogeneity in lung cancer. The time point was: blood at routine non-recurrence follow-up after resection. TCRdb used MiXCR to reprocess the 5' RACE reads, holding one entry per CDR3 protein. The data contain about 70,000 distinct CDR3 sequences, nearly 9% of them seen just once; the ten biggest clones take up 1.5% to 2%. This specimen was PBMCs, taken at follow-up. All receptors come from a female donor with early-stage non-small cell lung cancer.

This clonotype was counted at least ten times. CDR3 sequence: CASSSDLPYEQYF. CDR3 DNA sequence: TGTGCCAGCAGCTCTGACTTGCCCTACGAGCAGTACTTC. The genes are TRBV7-9 and TRBJ2-7; no clear D. The V end was cut by 4 bases, the J end by 2 bases, with 9 bases between. There are 13 residues in the CDR3. Germline CDR1 reads SEHNR; CDR2 reads FQNEAQ (reference sequence).

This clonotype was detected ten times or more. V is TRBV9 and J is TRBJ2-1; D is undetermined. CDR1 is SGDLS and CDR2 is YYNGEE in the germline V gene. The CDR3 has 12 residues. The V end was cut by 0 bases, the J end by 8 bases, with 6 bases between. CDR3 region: CASSVALDEQFF. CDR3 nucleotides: TGTGCCAGCAGCGTAGCTTTGGATGAGCAGTTCTTC.